The 32 T cell receptor beta chains below all came from one sample that was sequenced in a study of a mutant IDH1 vaccine in newly diagnosed glioma. Libraries were prepared by immunoSEQ multiplex PCR; TCRdb keeps only in-frame clonotypes and omits some of them. The sample lists 50,000 to 70,000 clones; about 81% were seen once. No antigens are known for them. Documented time point: week 23, last vaccination. Each dose delivered 300 ug of mutant IDH1 20-mer peptide subcutaneously with imiquimod. The specimen comprised PBMCs, sampled from a glioma patient whose treatment included an IDH1 peptide vaccine. These receptors all stem from a woman aged 40 to 49 with glioma. Some clones in this sample may be carry-over from other donors' samples.

This chain joins TRBV2 and TRBJ1-6, with D tentatively TRBD1 (5 bases). Looked up from germline, CDR1 is SNHLY and CDR2 is FYNNEI. V was pared by 3 bases and J by 6 bases, with 9 bases between. The CDR3 runs to 14 residues. CDR3 in DNA: TGTGCCAGCAGTGACGGGGCAGCTAATTCACCCCTCCACTTT. Protein sequence: CASSDGAANSPLHF.

The chain combines TRBV11-2 with TRBJ1-2; TRBD1 aligns across 10 bases. This CDR3 spans 13 amino acids. V lost 5 bases to trimming and J lost 7 bases; unmatched junction nucleotides: 4. The germline gives CDR1 SGHAT, CDR2 FQNNGV. CDR3 region: CASSPGTGVGYTF. CDR3 bases: TGTGCCAGCAGCCCGGGGACAGGGGTTGGCTACACCTTC.

The rearrangement joins TRBV5-8 to TRBJ1-5, with D possibly TRBD1 on 5 matching bases. Germline values: CDR1 SGHTS, CDR2 YDEGEE. CDR3 length: 16 residues. Trimming left V 0 bases short and J 5 bases short, with 15 bases between. The chain's CDR3 is CASSLGEGHGDQPQHF. For the CDR3, the DNA is TGTGCCAGCAGCTTGGGGGAGGGGCACGGAGATCAGCCCCAGCATTTT.

This clone came up many times. CDR3 nucleotides: TGTGCCAGCAGACTCGACAGGGTAAAGAATCAGCCCCAGCATTTT. As protein: CASRLDRVKNQPQHF. The chain combines TRBV6-1 with TRBJ1-5, with 7 bases aligning to TRBD1. This CDR3 has 15 amino acids. Germline CDR1 reads MNHNS; CDR2 reads SASEGT. Germline trimming cut 6 bases from V and 4 bases from J; bases unmatched to any gene: 9.

V usage is TRBV4-1 and J usage is TRBJ1-2, with D perhaps matching TRBD1 (5 bases). The length of the CDR3 is 14 residues. CDR1 and CDR2 (germline): MGHRA, YSYEKL. The V end was cut by 0 bases, the J end by 3 bases, with 8 bases between. CDR3 sequence reads: CASSQDVGDYGYTF. CDR3 bases: TGCGCCAGCAGCCAAGATGTGGGGGACTATGGCTACACCTTC.

This sequence joins TRBV7-2 and TRBJ2-7; 7 bases align to TRBD2. The CDR3 is 15 residues long. J gave up 2 bases and V 6 bases, and 10 bases lay outside the gene matches. The germline V gene has CDR1 SGHTA and CDR2 FQGNSA. The CDR3 spells CASRWRGDYAYEQYF. Here the CDR3 DNA reads TGTGCCAGCAGATGGAGAGGGGACTACGCCTACGAGCAGTACTTC. Using reference TRBV7-2 and TRBJ2-7 for the parts outside the CDR3, the full variable domain is GAGVSQSPSNKVTEKGKDVELRCDPISGHTALYWYRQSLGQGLEFLIYFQGNSAPDKSGLPSDRFSAERTGGSVSTLTIQRTQQEDSAVYLCASRWRGDYAYEQYFGPGTRLTVT.

This chain uses TRBV13 with TRBJ1-5; no definite D call. The CDR3 length is 12 residues. V lost 0 bases, J lost 7 bases, and 4 bases lay in between. In germline, CDR1 is PRHDT, CDR2 FYEKMQ (reference sequence). The CDR3 region is CASSLGGQPQHF. The CDR3 DNA is TGTGCCAGCAGCTTAGGGGGACAGCCCCAGCATTTT.

This chain links TRBV9 with TRBJ1-1; D is uncertain. From germline, CDR1 is SGDLS and CDR2 YYNGEE. The V and J ends lost 10 bases and 12 bases respectively, with 19 bases between them. The CDR3 consists of 11 residues. CDR3 loop: CASAGGEETFF. The CDR3 DNA reads as TGTGCCTCAGCGGGCGGGGAGGAAACTTTCTTT.

The rearrangement uses TRBV11-1 and TRBJ2-5, with TRBD1 matching 8 bases. Germline V lookup: CDR1 SGHAT, CDR2 FQDESV (reference sequence). Trimming at V came to 3 bases and at J to 4 bases, leaving 4 bases not matched to a gene. This CDR3 spans 14 amino acids. The CDR3: CASSFTGGRETQYF. CDR3 DNA: TGTGCCAGCAGCTTTACAGGGGGAAGAGAGACCCAGTACTTC.

The chain uses TRBV6-4 and TRBJ2-3; possibly TRBD2 for D (6 bases). Germline CDR1 is MRHNA and CDR2 is SNTAGT. The V and J ends lost 5 bases and 0 bases respectively, with 9 bases between them. The CDR3 loop spans 14 amino acids. The CDR3 is CASSRAGSTDTQYF. Here the CDR3 DNA reads TGTGCCAGCAGTCGCGCGGGGAGCACAGATACGCAGTATTTT.

J is TRBJ2-7 and V is TRBV7-9, with D possibly being TRBD2 (5 bases). Trimming removed 3 bases from V and 6 bases from J, with 12 bases in between. The CDR3 loop spans 13 amino acids. CDR1 is SEHNR and CDR2 is FQNEAQ in the germline V gene (reference sequence). For the CDR3, the DNA is TGTGCCAGCAGCTTTGGAGGCCTTGGCGAGCAGTACTTC. Amino acids: CASSFGGLGEQYF.

The CDR3 DNA is TGTGCCAGCCTCGACAGGGCTGGAGAAAAACTGTTTTTT. This encodes CASLDRAGEKLFF. This chain links TRBV6-1 with TRBJ1-4; 7 nucleotides agree with TRBD1. CDR3 size: 13 residues. Germline V gene sequence: CDR1 MNHNS, CDR2 SASEGT. Trimming cost V 8 bases and J 8 bases; bases outside gene matches: 8.

The chain carries TRBV5-1 and TRBJ2-5; D possibly corresponds to TRBD1 (5 bases). Germline CDR1 is SGHRS and CDR2 is YFSETQ. The CDR3 runs 13 residues. V shed 0 bases and J shed 2 bases, with 5 bases lying between them. The CDR3 nucleotides read TGCGCCAGCAGCTTGGAGGGGCAAGAGACCCAGTACTTC. Residues: CASSLEGQETQYF.

Concerning this clone: This CDR3 is also generated by other DNA sequences in the sample. This CDR3 is CATSREGGRGYGYTF. CDR3 nucleotides: TGTGCCACCAGCAGAGAGGGGGGGAGGGGATATGGCTACACCTTC. The chain recombines TRBV15 with TRBJ1-2, with TRBD1 as a possible D gene (5 bases). The germline gives CDR1 LNHNV, CDR2 YYDKDF (reference sequence). Trimming shortened V by 0 bases and J by 5 bases, and 13 bases separated the two germline ends. This CDR3 comprises 15 residues.

This clone was observed a handful of times. The rearrangement joins TRBV9 to TRBJ1-3; D ambiguous. The CDR3 is 17 amino acids. CDR1 and CDR2 (germline): SGDLS, YYNGEE. The germline V and J ends were trimmed by 0 bases and 0 bases, with 13 bases remaining between them. Here the CDR3 reads CASSVDGWVTSGNTIYF. CDR3 sequence (DNA): TGTGCCAGCAGCGTAGACGGGTGGGTTACCTCTGGAAACACCATATATTTT.

The chain couples TRBV12-5 to TRBJ2-5; 8 nucleotides line up with TRBD2. This CDR3 is 12 amino acids long. Germline V gene sequence: CDR1 LGHNT, CDR2 FRNRAP. V shed 8 bases, J shed 5 bases, and the junction held 4 bases outside the gene matches. The CDR3, as DNA: TGTGCTAGTCGGGGGGGCGGGGAGACCCAGTACTTC. Amino acids: CASRGGGETQYF. Full variable domain (missing parts from reference TRBV12-5 and TRBJ2-5): DARVTQTPRHKVTEMGQEVTMRCQPILGHNTVFWYRQTMMQGLELLAYFRNRAPLDDSGMPKDRFSAEMPDATLATLKIQPSEPRDSAVYFCASRGGGETQYFGPGTRLLVL.

The chain uses TRBV6-4 and TRBJ2-1; D gene uncertain. Germline values: CDR1 MRHNA, CDR2 SNTAGT. The CDR3 covers 13 residues. Trimming removed 6 bases from V and 6 bases from J, with 12 bases in between. The CDR3 sequence: CASSAQAPNEQFF. The CDR3 bases are TGTGCCAGCAGCGCCCAAGCCCCCAATGAGCAGTTCTTC.

V and J are TRBV7-9 and TRBJ1-5, with 8 bases matching TRBD1. The CDR3 totals 14 residues. Germline V lookup: CDR1 SEHNR, CDR2 FQNEAQ (reference sequence). V trimming: 6 bases; J trimming: 5 bases; junction bases outside the gene matches: 6. CDR3 DNA sequence: TGTGCCAGCAGTTATCAGGGGGCCCATCAGCCCCAGCATTTT. This codes for CASSYQGAHQPQHF.

This clone was detected only once. The gene calls are TRBV5-8 and TRBJ1-5; D is unresolved. The CDR3 has 11 residues. The V end lost 4 bases, the J end lost 8 bases, and 7 bases lay between the germline ends. Germline loops: CDR1 SGHTS, CDR2 YDEGEE. The CDR3 protein is CASSTKEPQHF. The CDR3, as DNA: TGTGCCAGCAGCACGAAAGAGCCCCAGCATTTT.

The J gene is TRBJ1-1, the V gene TRBV27; D is unresolved. There are 14 residues in the CDR3. The V gene's germline CDR1 is MNHEY and CDR2 SMNVEV (reference sequence). V lost 5 bases to trimming and J lost 6 bases, with 16 bases between them. CDR3 loop: CASSGGVLMAEAFF. CDR3 coding DNA: TGTGCCAGCAGTGGCGGGGTTCTAATGGCTGAAGCTTTCTTT.

This clone was counted a few times. The chain joins TRBV2 to TRBJ1-2; 10 nucleotides match TRBD1. V lost 6 bases to trimming and J lost 4 bases; unmatched junction nucleotides: 2. CDR3 length equals 13 residues. Germline loops: CDR1 SNHLY, CDR2 FYNNEI. Written as DNA, the CDR3 is TGTGCCAGCAGGGACAGGGGGATCTATGGCTACACCTTC. This sequence encodes CASRDRGIYGYTF.

In this sample, this clone turned up once. The chain is built from TRBV10-1 and TRBJ1-4; D perhaps matches TRBD1 (6 bases). Trimming took off 2 bases at V and 7 bases at J, with 14 bases between the two ends. The CDR3 extends over 15 amino acids. Germline values: CDR1 WNHNN, CDR2 SYGVQD (reference sequence). CDR3 region: CASSENAGGGEKLFF. CDR3 nucleotide sequence: TGCGCCAGCAGTGAGAACGCCGGAGGGGGTGAAAAACTGTTTTTT.

The rearrangement links TRBV6-5 to TRBJ2-7, with D unclear. V lost 6 bases to trimming and J lost 7 bases, with 22 bases between them. CDR1 MNHEY and CDR2 SVGAGI come from the germline V gene. CDR3 size: 15 residues. Written as DNA, the CDR3 is TGTGCCAGCAGCCGTTTTGCCACCATAGGATTGGAGCAGTACTTC. Protein: CASSRFATIGLEQYF.

The chain combines TRBV7-9 with TRBJ1-1; D is possibly TRBD1 (6 bases). CDR1 and CDR2 from the germline V gene are SEHNR and FQNEAQ (reference sequence). Trimming took 1 base from V and 3 from J, leaving 21 bases between them. This CDR3 region has 18 residues. The CDR3 DNA reads TGTGCCAGCAGCTTAGTCGCTAGATCAACAGGGTTTGACACTGAAGCTTTCTTT. As protein: CASSLVARSTGFDTEAFF.

V and J are TRBV5-8 and TRBJ1-2; no clear D gene. Per germline, CDR1 SGHTS and CDR2 YDEGEE. This CDR3 is built from 14 residues. Deletions cut 2 bases from V and 2 bases from J, with 10 bases between. CDR3 sequence: CASSFRALNYGYTF. CDR3 DNA sequence: TGTGCCAGCAGCTTCCGCGCGCTGAACTATGGCTACACCTTC.

This clone was detected a few times. This sequence joins TRBV2 and TRBJ1-1, with D unresolved. The V end was cut by 6 bases, the J end by 5 bases, with 13 bases between. Germline lookup yields CDR1 SNHLY and CDR2 FYNNEI. There are 13 residues in the CDR3. The CDR3 region is CASSIWPATEAFF. The CDR3 nucleotides are TGTGCCAGCAGCATTTGGCCGGCAACTGAAGCTTTCTTT.

This chain connects TRBV6-1 to TRBJ2-3; no definite D call. Germline V lookup: CDR1 MNHNS, CDR2 SASEGT. Deletions cut 11 bases from V and 2 bases from J, with 8 bases between. The CDR3 sequence is 11 residues long. DNA of the CDR3: TGTGCCTCCGAGATCACAGATACGCAGTATTTT. Translation: CASEITDTQYF.

This clone was found a few times. The gene calls are TRBV7-2 and TRBJ2-2; no reliable D call. Trimming pared 2 bases from V and 11 bases from J, leaving 9 bases between. Germline V gives CDR1 SGHTA, CDR2 FQGNSA. The CDR3 covers 12 residues. The CDR3 DNA sequence: TGTGCCAGCAGCTTACTGGGATCAGAGCTGTTTTTT. Encoded protein: CASSLLGSELFF.

The rearrangement links TRBV29-1 to TRBJ1-1; D may be TRBD1 (5 bases). CDR1 and CDR2 (germline): SQVTM, ANQGSEA. Trimming removed 6 bases from V and 5 bases from J, with 19 bases in between. CDR3 size: 14 residues. CDR3 in amino acids: CSVRYRQIGTEAFF. Written as DNA, the CDR3 is TGCAGCGTCCGGTACCGACAGATAGGTACTGAAGCTTTCTTT.

V is TRBV15 and J is TRBJ2-2; D might be TRBD2 (6 bases). V lost 0 bases and J lost 6, with 14 bases in between. Germline assignment: CDR1 LNHNV and CDR2 YYDKDF (reference sequence). This CDR3 is built from 16 residues. CDR3 DNA sequence: TGTGCCACCAGCAGAGATAAGAGGAGGAGGGCCGGGGAGCTGTTTTTT. It yields the protein CATSRDKRRRAGELFF. The full variable domain, rest sourced from reference TRBV15 and TRBJ2-2, is DAMVIQNPRYQVTQFGKPVTLSCSQTLNHNVMYWYQQKSSQAPKLLFHYYDKDFNNEADTPDNFQSRRPNTSFCFLDIRSPGLGDTAMYLCATSRDKRRRAGELFFGEGSRLTVL.

In its sample, this clone was seen once. The rearrangement links TRBV7-9 to TRBJ2-3; TRBD1 might be the D (5 bases). Germline V gives CDR1 SEHNR, CDR2 FQNEAQ (reference sequence). This CDR3 has 17 amino acids. V lost 3 bases and J lost 6, with 22 bases in between. In DNA form, the CDR3 reads TGTGCCAGCAGCTTCGTCATATCCTGGGGCCACCAGGATACGCAGTATTTT. Amino acids: CASSFVISWGHQDTQYF.

The chain joins TRBV19 to TRBJ1-1; D unresolved. Germline CDR1 reads LNHDA; CDR2 reads SQIVND (reference sequence). V dropped 0 bases and J dropped 9 bases, with 11 bases sitting between them. CDR3 length equals 13 residues. CDR3 residues: CASSIDPRAKAFF. CDR3 bases: TGTGCCAGTAGTATAGACCCGAGGGCTAAAGCTTTCTTT.